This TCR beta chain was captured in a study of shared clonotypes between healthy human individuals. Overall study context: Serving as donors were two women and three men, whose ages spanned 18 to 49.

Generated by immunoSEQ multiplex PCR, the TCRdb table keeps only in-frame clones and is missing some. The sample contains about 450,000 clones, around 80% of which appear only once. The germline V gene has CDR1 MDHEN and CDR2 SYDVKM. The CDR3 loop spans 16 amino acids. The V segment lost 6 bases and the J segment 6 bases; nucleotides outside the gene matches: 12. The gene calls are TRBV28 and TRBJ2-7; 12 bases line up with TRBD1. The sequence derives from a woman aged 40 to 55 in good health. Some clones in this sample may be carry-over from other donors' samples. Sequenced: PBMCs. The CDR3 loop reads CASSPGGGQGAGEQYF. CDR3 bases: TGTGCCAGCAGCCCGGGCGGGGGACAGGGGGCTGGCGAGCAGTACTTC.